The source of this TCR beta chain is a study of blood T cell repertoires in COVID-19. The germline gives CDR1 SGHDT, CDR2 YYEEEE. V was clipped by 7 bases and J by 1 base; unmatched bases: 8. CDR3 length: 14 amino acids. Clones were read by immunoSEQ multiplex PCR, and TCRdb kept only the in-frame ones, dropping some. The sample has around 320,000 clones; around 92% are singletons. Sequenced material: peripheral blood. V is TRBV5-6 and J is TRBJ2-7; TRBD1 matches at 7 bases. This sequence originates from a woman aged 25-40 years with COVID-19, enrolled during active disease. Written as DNA, the CDR3 is TGTGCCAGCTCACCCCTGGGACAGTCCTACGAGCAGTACTTC. This encodes CASSPLGQSYEQYF.